The next 27 T cell receptor beta chains were all read from a single sample in a study of T cell clonality in common variable immunodeficiency. Method: immunoSEQ multiplex PCR; TCRdb's copy keeps in-frame clones and lacks some. Captured here are about 35,000 clones, none seen once; the top ten comprise around 2.7%. The sequenced sample consisted of peripheral blood mononuclear cells. These receptor sequences come from a person aged 18 to 75 in good health.

This clone was detected ten times or more. The observed sequence ends 3 residues before the CDR3 terminus, with the missing tail filled in from the germline J gene. The V gene is TRBV6-1, the J gene TRBJ1-5, with TRBD1 matching over 9 bases. The CDR3 length is 16 residues. With 3 bases clipped from V and 4 bases from J, the junction kept 7 bases outside the gene matches. In germline, CDR1 is MNHNS, CDR2 SASEGT. The sequenced part of the CDR3 DNA is TGTGCCAGCAGTGATTACCCGGACAGGGGTAATCAGCCC. It codes for CASSDYPDRGNQP. The entire CDR3 protein is CASSDYPDRGNQPQHF.

This clone was observed a few times. The CDR3 end falls 3 residues outside the read, so it is completed with the germline J gene. This chain connects TRBV5-1 to TRBJ1-1, with 7 positions matching TRBD1. V lost 3 bases to trimming and J lost 7 bases; unmatched junction nucleotides: 12. Germline assignment: CDR1 SGHRS and CDR2 YFSETQ. This CDR3 is built from 15 residues. The sequenced part of the CDR3 DNA is TGCGCCAGCAGCTCGAGGACAGGTGGAACGGGTGAA. Protein sequence: CASSSRTGGTGE. The CDR3 in full is CASSSRTGGTGEAFF.

This clone was found many times. CDR3 loop: CASTEETQYF. Incomplete CDR3 DNA: TGTGCCAGCACCGAAGAGACC. The rearrangement links TRBV2 to TRBJ2-5; the D is unclear. The read comes to an end 3 residues before the CDR3 does, leaving the germline J gene to fill in the end. Germline V gives CDR1 SNHLY, CDR2 FYNNEI. The CDR3 totals 10 residues. V lost 7 bases, J lost 3 bases, and 3 bases lay in between.

This clone was detected many times. The read halts 3 residues ahead of the CDR3 end, with the missing end drawn from the germline J gene. This chain joins TRBV7-2 and TRBJ2-1; a possible D gene is TRBD2 (7 bases). The CDR3 extends over 15 amino acids. The germline V and J ends were trimmed by 5 bases and 3 bases, with 14 bases remaining between them. CDR1 is SGHTA, CDR2 FQGNSA, per germline. CDR3: CASSPPGGHYNEQFF. Incomplete CDR3 DNA: TGTGCCAGCAGCCCCCCGGGGGGACACTACAATGAG. The full variable domain, with the rest looked up from reference TRBV7-2 and TRBJ2-1, is GAGVSQSPSNKVTEKGKDVELRCDPISGHTALYWYRQSLGQGLEFLIYFQGNSAPDKSGLPSDRFSAERTGGSVSTLTIQRTQQEDSAVYLCASSPPGGHYNEQFFGPGTRLTVL.

This clone was observed many times. The DNA read from the CDR3 is TGTGCCACCAGCAGAGGAAATTTGGGGGCTGCCTACGAG. Amino acids: CATSRGNLGAAYE. The full CDR3 is CATSRGNLGAAYEQYF. The rearrangement joins TRBV15 to TRBJ2-7, with a weak D call TRBD1 (6 bases). The CDR3 end falls 3 residues outside the read, so it is completed with the germline J gene. The CDR3 is 16 residues long. Germline assignment: CDR1 LNHNV and CDR2 YYDKDF (reference sequence). Trimming removed 1 base from V and 2 bases from J, with 15 bases in between.

This clone showed up many times. The sequenced fragment ends 3 residues before the CDR3 boundary, so the rest is inferred from the germline J gene. This chain joins TRBV20-1 and TRBJ2-1; the D gene is possibly TRBD1 (7 bases). Looked up from germline, CDR1 is DFQATT and CDR2 is SNEGSKA (reference sequence). The V and J ends lost 0 bases and 5 bases respectively, with 17 bases between them. CDR3 length: 16 amino acids. The CDR3 here is CSARDPGRTGNNEQFF. The part of the CDR3 DNA that was read is TGCAGTGCTAGAGATCCGGGGAGGACAGGTAACAATGAG.

Many counts were recorded for this clone. The read is 3 residues too short to cover the CDR3 end, so that end is filled in from the germline J gene. V is TRBV28 and J is TRBJ2-7, with TRBD2 matching over 8 bases. In germline, CDR1 is MDHEN, CDR2 SYDVKM. V gave up 10 bases and J gave up 0 bases; unmatched junction bases: 17. The CDR3 covers 17 residues. The DNA read from the CDR3 is TGTGCCATACTACCCCCCCCCAACAGCGGGAGCTCCTACGAG. Translated: CAILPPPNSGSSYE. The CDR3 in full is CAILPPPNSGSSYEQYF.

This clone was seen repeatedly, ten times or more. The CDR3 end falls 3 residues outside the read, so it is completed with the germline J gene. This chain connects TRBV28 to TRBJ2-5; maybe TRBD1 (6 bases). Germline lookup yields CDR1 MDHEN and CDR2 SYDVKM. V was pared by 1 base and J by 5 bases, with 14 bases between. CDR3 size: 15 residues. The DNA read from the CDR3 is TGTGCCAGCAGTTTATACCAGGGGTCGCGGGAGACC. Amino acids: CASSLYQGSRET. The whole CDR3 protein is CASSLYQGSRETQYF.

This clone was found many times. The read terminates 3 residues ahead of where the CDR3 ends, so the germline J gene completes it. The V call is TRBV2, the J call TRBJ2-3, with 9 bases that match TRBD1. The germline CDR1 and CDR2 sequences are SNHLY and FYNNEI. Losses at the gene ends were 6 bases for V and 5 bases for J; bases not matched to a gene: 9. This CDR3 has 15 residues. The CDR3 here is CASSAGTGRGDTQYF. The DNA read from the CDR3 is TGTGCCAGCAGCGCCGGGACAGGGCGGGGAGATACG.

This clone appeared many times. The read comes to an end 3 residues before the CDR3 does, leaving the germline J gene to fill in the end. The chain joins TRBV30 to TRBJ1-2; D perhaps matches TRBD1 (5 bases). Germline values: CDR1 GTSNPN, CDR2 SVGIG (reference sequence). This CDR3 region has 13 residues. The DNA read from the CDR3 is TGTGCCTGGAGTGTAGGGGCCCCAATGGGC. The encoded protein is CAWSVGAPMG. The entire CDR3 protein is CAWSVGAPMGYTF.

This clone was observed at least ten times. The read ends 3 residues early relative to the CDR3; the germline J gene fills the gap. V and J are TRBV30 and TRBJ2-2; D is perhaps TRBD1 (6 bases). Germline values: CDR1 GTSNPN, CDR2 SVGIG (reference sequence). The V end was cut by 4 bases, the J end by 4 bases, with 13 bases between. This CDR3 is 14 amino acids long. The sequenced part of the CDR3 DNA is TGTGCCTGGACCATCAGGGGAGCCACCGGGGAG. The encoded protein is CAWTIRGATGE. The full CDR3 is CAWTIRGATGELFF.

This clone was detected many times. From the germline J gene comes the end of the CDR3, since the read stops 3 residues before it. This chain joins TRBV5-1 and TRBJ2-7, with 7 nucleotides matching TRBD1. The V segment lost 1 base and the J segment 2 bases; nucleotides outside the gene matches: 3. The germline gives CDR1 SGHRS, CDR2 YFSETQ. The CDR3 has 14 residues. The DNA read from the CDR3 is TGCGCCAGCAGCTTGAAGGGGGCCGCCTACGAG. Residues: CASSLKGAAYE. The whole CDR3 protein reads CASSLKGAAYEQYF.

This clone was detected ten times or more. The covered CDR3 bases are TGTGCCGAGGACAGGAGATACTACGAG. It encodes CAEDRRYYE. The CDR3 reads in full as CAEDRRYYEQYF. The V and J genes are TRBV7-3 and TRBJ2-7, with 7 positions matching TRBD1. The sequence runs out 3 residues before the end of the CDR3; the remainder is reconstructed from the germline J gene. Looked up from germline, CDR1 is SGHTA and CDR2 is FQGTGA. V shed 11 bases and J 3 bases; nucleotides not matched to a gene: 7. The CDR3 has 12 amino acids.

This clone was seen repeatedly, ten times or more. The observed sequence ends 3 residues before the CDR3 terminus, with the missing tail filled in from the germline J gene. The V call is TRBV6-1, the J call TRBJ2-1, with TRBD2 identical over 7 bases. The germline V gene has CDR1 MNHNS and CDR2 SASEGT. The CDR3 has 16 amino acids. V lost 1 base and J lost 2; bases outside the gene matches: 5. The chain's CDR3 is CASSEEMAGAYNEQFF. CDR3 DNA, as far as it was read: TGTGCCAGCAGTGAAGAAATGGCGGGGGCCTACAATGAG.

This clone was picked up many times. The read is 3 residues too short to cover the CDR3 end, so that end is filled in from the germline J gene. V usage is TRBV18 and J usage is TRBJ2-7; tentative D call: TRBD2 (6 bases). The V and J ends lost 6 bases and 6 bases respectively, with 12 bases between them. The CDR3 has 12 residues. The germline gives CDR1 KGHSH, CDR2 LQKENI. This chain's CDR3 is CASSSGASEQYF. CDR3 DNA, as far as it was read: TGTGCCAGCTCTAGCGGCGCCTCCGAG.

Of note for this clone: The observed sequence ends 3 residues before the CDR3 terminus, with the missing tail filled in from the germline J gene. V and J are TRBV7-3 and TRBJ1-2, with 8 bases aligning to TRBD1. Germline assignment: CDR1 SGHTA and CDR2 FQGTGA. This CDR3 contains 16 residues. The covered CDR3 bases are TGTGCCAGCAGCTTATCAGGGGGCGCAGGCACAGATACC. Its translation is CASSLSGGAGTDT. The complete CDR3 sequence is CASSLSGGAGTDTYTF.

This clone was recorded at least ten times. The read ends 3 residues before the CDR3 terminus; that terminus is restored from the germline J gene. V is TRBV18 and J is TRBJ1-4, with D possibly TRBD1 on 6 matching bases. The CDR3 runs to 14 residues. Germline lookup yields CDR1 KGHSH and CDR2 LQKENI. The V end was cut by 3 bases, the J end by 6 bases, with 11 bases between. CDR3 loop: CASSPFRGDEKLFF. The covered CDR3 bases are TGTGCCAGCTCACCTTTCAGGGGAGATGAAAAA.

This clone has ten or more counts. The CDR3 extends 3 residues past the end of the read, so its final part is completed from the germline J gene. The chain links TRBV2 to TRBJ1-4; D gene unclear. Germline V CDR1 and CDR2: SNHLY, FYNNEI. The CDR3 covers 13 residues. Deletions cut 10 bases from V and 5 bases from J, with 14 bases between. CDR3 bases read: TGTGCCACCTCCCCCCGGCGGAATGAAAAA. Translated, it gives CATSPRRNEK. The whole CDR3 sequence reads CATSPRRNEKLFF.

This clone was found many times. The sequence runs out 3 residues before the end of the CDR3; the remainder is reconstructed from the germline J gene. The V call is TRBV7-2, the J call TRBJ1-5; weak D call: TRBD1 (5 bases). The CDR3 is made up of 15 amino acids. Trimming left V 1 base short and J 4 bases short, with 11 bases between. Germline V CDR1 and CDR2: SGHTA, FQGNSA. CDR3 bases read: TGTGCCAGCAGCTTAGTTGGGGGGAATAATCAGCCC. Protein: CASSLVGGNNQP. The complete CDR3 protein is CASSLVGGNNQPQHF.

At least ten counts were recorded for this clone. The read halts 3 residues ahead of the CDR3 end, with the missing end drawn from the germline J gene. The chain joins TRBV20-1 to TRBJ2-3; D gene unclear. The V gene's germline CDR1 is DFQATT and CDR2 SNEGSKA (reference sequence). The CDR3 runs 16 residues. Trimming took off 0 bases at V and 0 bases at J, with 13 bases between the two ends. The covered CDR3 bases are TGCAGTGCTAGAGATCCGAAGGGCCCTAGCACAGATACG. Translating gives CSARDPKGPSTDT. The whole CDR3 protein is CSARDPKGPSTDTQYF.

This clone was counted at least ten times. The read gets to within 3 residues of the CDR3 end, and the germline J gene fills in the rest. The chain joins TRBV19 to TRBJ1-5; 7 bases agree with TRBD1. Germline CDR1 and CDR2: LNHDA and SQIVND (reference sequence). The junction had 4 bases not matched to a gene; V was cut back by 8 bases and J by 6 bases. The CDR3 is made up of 12 amino acids. The DNA read from the CDR3 is TGTGCCAGTCAGGGGGGTGGTCAGCCC. This translates into CASQGGGQP. The full CDR3 protein reads CASQGGGQPQHF.

This clone was counted between two and nine times. One junction end disagrees with the germline gene, perhaps due to a read error. With the read ending 3 residues before the CDR3 end, the germline J gene is used to fill in that end. The same CDR3 also results from other DNA sequences found in this sample. The genes are TRBV30 and TRBJ1-3; TRBD1 matches at 8 bases. Looked up from germline, CDR1 is GTSNPN and CDR2 is SVGIG (reference sequence). The CDR3 loop spans 14 amino acids. The CDR3 DNA, read in part, is TGTGCCTGGAGGGCGACAGGGACAGGAAACACA. It translates to CAWRATGTGNT. The whole CDR3 sequence is CAWRATGTGNTIYF.

This clone was counted between two and nine times. The read ends 3 residues shy of where the CDR3 ends; the end is completed using the germline J gene. V and J are TRBV20-1 and TRBJ2-1; 9 bases map to TRBD2. Germline CDR1 DFQATT, CDR2 SNEGSKA (reference sequence). Trimming at V came to 1 base and at J to 5 bases, leaving 0 bases not matched to a gene. The CDR3 runs 13 residues. CDR3 in amino acids: CSARGTSDNEQFF. The covered CDR3 bases are TGCAGTGCTAGAGGGACTAGCGACAATGAG.

This clone was found many times. Coverage ceases 3 residues before the CDR3 finishes, and the germline J gene fills in the end. The V and J genes are TRBV11-2 and TRBJ2-5; TRBD2 matches 9 bases. The V segment lost 4 bases and the J segment 6 bases; nucleotides outside the gene matches: 9. CDR3 size: 15 residues. The V gene's germline CDR1 is SGHAT and CDR2 FQNNGV. The sequenced CDR3 bases are TGTGCCAGCAGCTATAGCGGGAGTGTCTTACAGACC. Translation gives CASSYSGSVLQT. The full CDR3 reads CASSYSGSVLQTQYF. The variable domain in full, completed from reference TRBV11-2 and TRBJ2-5, reads EAGVAQSPRYKIIEKRQSVAFWCNPISGHATLYWYQQILGQGPKLLIQFQNNGVVDDSQLPKDRFSAERLKGVDSTLKIQPAKLEDSAVYLCASSYSGSVLQTQYFGPGTRLLVL.

This clone was picked up many times. From the germline J gene comes the end of the CDR3, since the read stops 3 residues before it. This chain joins TRBV30 and TRBJ2-1; D is perhaps TRBD2 (5 bases). The CDR3 spans 13 residues. Germline values: CDR1 GTSNPN, CDR2 SVGIG (reference sequence). Trimming took 3 bases from V and 4 from J, leaving 10 bases between them. The CDR3 sequence is CAWRLAGYNEQFF. CDR3 bases read: TGTGCCTGGAGGCTAGCCGGGTACAATGAG.

This clone turned up a few times. The CDR3 end is not reached by the read, which stops 3 residues before it; the germline J gene fills it in. The rearrangement joins TRBV19 to TRBJ2-4, with no clear D. CDR3 length equals 11 residues. CDR1 and CDR2 (germline): LNHDA, SQIVND (reference sequence). CDR3 DNA, as far as it was read: TGTGCCAGTAGTATAGGCTATGGT. This codes for CASSIGYG. The whole CDR3 reads CASSIGYGQYF.

In its sample, this clone was seen many times. The DNA ends 3 residues before the CDR3 does, and the rest of the CDR3 is filled in from the germline J gene. J is TRBJ2-5 and V is TRBV20-1; perhaps TRBD2 as D (9 bases). The CDR3 spans 19 residues. Trimming removed 2 bases at V and 4 bases at J, with 29 bases between. CDR1 and CDR2 (germline): DFQATT, SNEGSKA (reference sequence). CDR3 protein: CSARPRGREGRLNRETQYF. CDR3 DNA (partial): TGCAGTGCTAGACCCAGGGGGCGGGAGGGCCGGTTGAATCGAGAGACC.